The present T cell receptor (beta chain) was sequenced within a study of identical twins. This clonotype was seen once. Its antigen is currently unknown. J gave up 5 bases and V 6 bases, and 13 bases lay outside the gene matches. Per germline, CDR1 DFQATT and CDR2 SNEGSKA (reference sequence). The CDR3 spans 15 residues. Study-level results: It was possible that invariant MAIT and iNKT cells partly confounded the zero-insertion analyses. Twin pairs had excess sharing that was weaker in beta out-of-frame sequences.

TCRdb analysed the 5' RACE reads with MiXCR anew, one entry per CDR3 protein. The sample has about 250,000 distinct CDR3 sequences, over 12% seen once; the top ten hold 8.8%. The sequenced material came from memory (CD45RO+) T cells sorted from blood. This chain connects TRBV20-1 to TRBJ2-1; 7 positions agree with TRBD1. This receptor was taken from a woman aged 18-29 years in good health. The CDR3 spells CSAENDRVGDNEQFF. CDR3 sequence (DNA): TGCAGTGCAGAGAACGACAGGGTCGGCGACAATGAGCAGTTCTTC.